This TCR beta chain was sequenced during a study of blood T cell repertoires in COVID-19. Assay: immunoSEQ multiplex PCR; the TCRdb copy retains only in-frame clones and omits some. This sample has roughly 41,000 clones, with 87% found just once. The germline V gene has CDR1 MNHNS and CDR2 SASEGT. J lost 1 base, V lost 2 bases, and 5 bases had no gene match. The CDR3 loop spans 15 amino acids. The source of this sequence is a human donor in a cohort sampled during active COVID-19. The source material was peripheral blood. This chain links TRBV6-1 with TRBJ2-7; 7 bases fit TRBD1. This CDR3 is CASSEPTDRSYEQYF. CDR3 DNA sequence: TGTGCCAGCAGTGAACCTACGGACAGGTCCTACGAGCAGTACTTC.